Following are 28 T cell receptor beta chains from one sample sequenced in a study of blood T cell repertoires in COVID-19. Generated by immunoSEQ multiplex PCR, the TCRdb table keeps only in-frame clones and is missing some. Here the sample spans more than 150,000 clones, 80% to 90% being singletons. Sequencing used peripheral blood. These receptors all stem from a man aged 70-80 years with active or convalescent COVID-19.

This clone was seen a single time. The chain has TRBV7-9 and TRBJ1-5, with TRBD1 as a possible D gene (5 bases). The CDR3 spans 15 residues. With 1 base removed from V and 7 bases from J, the gap between germline ends came to 14 bases. Germline CDR1 SEHNR, CDR2 FQNEAQ (reference sequence). This CDR3 reads CASSLEGDGGQPQHF. CDR3 bases: TGTGCCAGCAGCTTAGAAGGGGATGGTGGCCAGCCCCAGCATTTT.

Note on this clone: Other nucleotide sequences from this sample produce the same CDR3. V gene TRBV18 combines with J gene TRBJ2-5; D not certain. This CDR3 comprises 12 residues. Germline loops: CDR1 KGHSH, CDR2 LQKENI. Trimming cost V 0 bases and J 5 bases, with 4 bases left between them. CDR3 DNA sequence: TGTGCCAGCTCACCACCGAGGGAGACCCAGTACTTC. It encodes CASSPPRETQYF.

CDR3 in DNA: TGTGCCAGCTCACCACCCGACAGGAGCTCCTACGAGCAGTACTTC. Amino acids: CASSPPDRSSYEQYF. The rearrangement links TRBV18 to TRBJ2-7, with D tentatively TRBD1 (6 bases). Looked up from germline, CDR1 is KGHSH and CDR2 is LQKENI. Trimming shortened V by 0 bases and J by 0 bases, and 9 bases separated the two germline ends. There are 15 residues in the CDR3.

The V and J genes are TRBV28 and TRBJ1-3; D call uncertain. This CDR3 contains 14 residues. Trimming took 5 bases from V and 2 from J, leaving 10 bases between them. Germline V gene sequence: CDR1 MDHEN, CDR2 SYDVKM. The DNA of the CDR3 is TGTGCCAGCAGTCCCAGCCGGGCTGGAAACACCATATATTTT. The encoded protein is CASSPSRAGNTIYF.

This chain links TRBV2 with TRBJ2-5; 8 positions agree with TRBD1. Per the germline V gene, CDR1 is SNHLY and CDR2 is FYNNEI. V was clipped by 4 bases and J by 5 bases; unmatched bases: 3. The CDR3 covers 13 residues. In DNA form, the CDR3 reads TGTGCCAGCAGTGTGGACAGGGCGGAGACCCAGTACTTC. Amino acid sequence: CASSVDRAETQYF.

The chain employs TRBV11-2 and TRBJ2-7, with D unresolved. V lost 0 bases to trimming and J lost 3 bases, with 12 bases between them. The CDR3 length is 15 residues. Germline values: CDR1 SGHAT, CDR2 FQNNGV. Here the CDR3 reads CASSLEGGNNYEQYF. The CDR3 bases are TGTGCCAGCAGCTTAGAAGGCGGAAATAACTACGAGCAGTACTTC.

The V gene is TRBV11-3, the J gene TRBJ2-5, with 10 bases identical to TRBD2. CDR1 is SGHNT and CDR2 is YENEEA in the germline V gene. V was clipped by 2 bases and J by 5 bases; unmatched bases: 5. The CDR3 runs 15 residues. CDR3 sequence reads: CASSLRLAGEETQYF. In nucleotides, the CDR3 is TGTGCCAGCAGCTTACGACTAGCGGGCGAGGAGACCCAGTACTTC. Filled out from reference TRBV11-3 and TRBJ2-5, the complete variable domain reads EAGVVQSPRYKIIEKKQPVAFWCNPISGHNTLYWYLQNLGQGPELLIRYENEEAVDDSQLPKDRFSAERLKGVDSTLKIQPAELGDSAVYLCASSLRLAGEETQYFGPGTRLLVL.

This clone was seen a handful of times. This rearrangement joins TRBV10-1 to TRBJ2-7; no clear D. The germline V gene encodes CDR1 WNHNN and CDR2 SYGVQD (reference sequence). The CDR3 totals 12 residues. V shed 6 bases and J shed 0 bases, with 6 bases lying between them. The DNA of the CDR3 is TGCGCCAGCAGCGGAGACTCCTACGAGCAGTACTTC. Protein sequence: CASSGDSYEQYF.

The chain uses TRBV21-1 and TRBJ1-4; the tabulated D call, TRBD1, remains unverified against the DNA. TRBV21-1 is given as a pseudogene. The length of the CDR3 is 15 residues. CDR3 sequence reads: CASTPTGVFREKLFF. The CDR3 DNA sequence: TGTGCCAGCACCCCGACAGGAGTCTTTCGTGAAAAACTGTTTTTT.

A single count supports this clone. The chain uses TRBV18 and TRBJ1-1, with 7 nucleotides matching TRBD1. V shed 4 bases, J shed 5 bases, and the junction held 4 bases outside the gene matches. The CDR3 runs to 13 residues. Germline CDR1 KGHSH, CDR2 LQKENI. The CDR3 DNA reads TGTGCCAGCTCACTCCCAGGGGGGACTGAAGCTTTCTTT. It specifies CASSLPGGTEAFF.

The gene calls are TRBV21-1 and TRBJ2-7; TRBD2 is taken as the D call from the table, unchecked against the DNA. TRBV21-1 constitutes a pseudogene. The CDR3 has 19 amino acids. In nucleotides, the CDR3 is TGTGCCAGCAGCAAACAAGGAGCGGGAGGGCCCATCGTGTTCTACGAGCAGTACTTC. Translating gives CASSKQGAGGPIVFYEQYF.

V usage is TRBV11-2 and J usage is TRBJ2-1; D perhaps matches TRBD1 (5 bases). Germline lookup yields CDR1 SGHAT and CDR2 FQNNGV. Trimming removed 5 bases at V and 0 bases at J, with 11 bases between. The CDR3 covers 15 residues. The CDR3 here is CASSPWGSSYNEQFF. DNA of the CDR3: TGTGCCAGCAGCCCGTGGGGCAGCTCCTACAATGAGCAGTTCTTC.

The V gene is TRBV25-1, the J gene TRBJ2-1; D is possibly TRBD2 (5 bases). Germline CDR1 MGHDK, CDR2 SYGVNS. The CDR3 loop spans 15 amino acids. V shed 5 bases and J shed 3 bases, with 14 bases lying between them. The CDR3 loop is CASSMQTTVYNEQFF. In nucleotides, the CDR3 is TGTGCCAGCAGTATGCAGACTACTGTCTACAATGAGCAGTTCTTC. The variable domain in full, completed from reference TRBV25-1 and TRBJ2-1, reads EADIYQTPRYLVIGTGKKITLECSQTMGHDKMYWYQQDPGMELHLIHYSYGVNSTEKGDLSSESTVSRIRTEHFPLTLESARPSHTSQYLCASSMQTTVYNEQFFGPGTRLTVL.

The chain is built from TRBV7-6 and TRBJ2-2, with D tentatively TRBD2 (6 bases). Germline-derived CDR1 and CDR2 are SGHVS and FNYEAQ. CDR3 length equals 15 residues. V was trimmed by 5 bases and J by 6 bases, leaving 16 bases between them. CDR3 in amino acids: CASSTSRGFPGELFF. Written as DNA, the CDR3 is TGTGCCAGCAGCACCTCGCGGGGATTTCCCGGGGAGCTGTTTTTT.

The chain is built from TRBV30 and TRBJ1-3; D unclear. The V gene lost 1 base and the J gene lost 8 bases, with 9 bases spanning the gap. This CDR3 is built from 12 residues. CDR1 and CDR2 (germline): GTSNPN, SVGIG (reference sequence). Written as DNA, the CDR3 is TGTGCCTGGAGTGGGCTTGTGGACACCATATATTTT. Amino acids: CAWSGLVDTIYF.

The chain links TRBV19 to TRBJ2-1; 7 bases fit TRBD2. Germline V gene sequence: CDR1 LNHDA, CDR2 SQIVND (reference sequence). The V segment lost 3 bases and the J segment 5 bases; nucleotides outside the gene matches: 10. The CDR3 length is 16 residues. As DNA, the CDR3 is TGTGCCAGTAGTATTAGCGGGCCAGTAGGCGACAATGAGCAGTTCTTC. It yields the protein CASSISGPVGDNEQFF.

The chain couples TRBV19 to TRBJ1-6; D is unclear. The V and J ends lost 4 bases and 6 bases respectively, with 7 bases between them. This CDR3 is built from 13 residues. CDR1 is LNHDA, CDR2 SQIVND, per germline (reference sequence). The CDR3 protein is CASSTNFNSPLHF. Here the CDR3 DNA reads TGTGCCAGTAGTACCAATTTTAATTCACCCCTCCACTTT.

The rearrangement uses TRBV5-1 and TRBJ1-5, with D unclear. Per the germline V gene, CDR1 is SGHRS and CDR2 is YFSETQ. CDR3 length: 15 residues. V was cut by 0 bases and J by 2 bases, with 9 bases left in between. CDR3 protein: CASSLGGPGNQPQHF. The CDR3 DNA follows: TGCGCCAGCAGCTTGGGCGGCCCTGGCAATCAGCCCCAGCATTTT.

The V gene is TRBV9, the J gene TRBJ2-5; the match to TRBD2 covers 14 bases. The V segment lost 4 bases and the J segment 9 bases; nucleotides outside the gene matches: 17. This CDR3 is 18 amino acids long. Germline V gives CDR1 SGDLS, CDR2 YYNGEE. The CDR3 DNA sequence: TGTGCCAGCAGCCCTCGACTAGCGGGAGGGCCGGCAGGAGGAGCCCAGTACTTC. Translation: CASSPRLAGGPAGGAQYF.

This chain connects TRBV11-2 to TRBJ1-2, with D unclear. The CDR3 consists of 13 residues. The V gene's germline CDR1 is SGHAT and CDR2 FQNNGV. V lost 6 bases and J lost 4, with 12 bases in between. CDR3 in amino acids: CASRPTSRYGYTF. The DNA of the CDR3 is TGTGCCAGCAGGCCCACATCCCGCTATGGCTACACCTTC.

The chain uses TRBV7-4 and TRBJ2-3, with a possible D match to TRBD1 (6 bases). The CDR3 runs to 15 residues. Trimming pared 0 bases from V and 4 bases from J, leaving 11 bases between. Germline CDR1 reads SGHVT; CDR2 reads SQSDAQ. The DNA for the CDR3 is TGTGCCAGCAGCTTAGCGGGTGGGGGCGCAGATACGCAGTATTTT. This sequence encodes CASSLAGGGADTQYF.

V and J are TRBV28 and TRBJ2-3; weak D call: TRBD2 (6 bases). This CDR3 region has 13 residues. V gave up 6 bases and J gave up 4 bases, with 11 bases separating them. The germline V gene has CDR1 MDHEN and CDR2 SYDVKM. In DNA form, the CDR3 reads TGTGCCAGCAGCGGGAGCGTCCCAGATACGCAGTATTTT. Translation gives CASSGSVPDTQYF.

The V call is TRBV4-3, the J call TRBJ1-4; D is unresolved. The V gene's germline CDR1 is LGHNA and CDR2 YSLEER. V dropped 0 bases and J dropped 5 bases, with 4 bases sitting between them. CDR3 length equals 13 residues. The CDR3 DNA follows: TGCGCCAGCAGCCAAGATCCAAATGAAAAACTGTTTTTT. Translated, it gives CASSQDPNEKLFF.

This clone was detected only a few times. The chain couples TRBV5-8 to TRBJ2-1; 7 bases map to TRBD2. From germline, CDR1 is SGHTS and CDR2 YDEGEE. The J segment lost 10 bases and the V segment lost 0 bases, leaving 7 bases of the junction unmatched. The CDR3 runs to 14 residues. The CDR3 nucleotides read TGTGCCAGCAGCTTGGAGAGGGGACTACGGGAGCAGTTCTTC. This sequence encodes CASSLERGLREQFF.

The rearrangement uses TRBV11-2 and TRBJ2-3, with TRBD2 matching 11 bases. J gave up 0 bases and V 4 bases, and 9 bases lay outside the gene matches. The germline V gene encodes CDR1 SGHAT and CDR2 FQNNGV. The CDR3 runs to 18 residues. The chain's CDR3 is CASSYATSGGVSTDTQYF. The CDR3 nucleotides read TGTGCCAGCAGCTACGCTACTAGCGGGGGAGTTAGCACAGATACGCAGTATTTT.

V gene TRBV5-1 combines with J gene TRBJ2-3; D call uncertain. CDR1 is SGHRS, CDR2 YFSETQ, per germline. There are 13 residues in the CDR3. V was clipped by 6 bases and J by 2 bases, with 10 bases between them. CDR3 amino acids: CASKNSPTDTQYF. Written as DNA, the CDR3 is TGCGCCAGCAAGAACAGTCCCACAGATACGCAGTATTTT.

V usage is TRBV5-6 and J usage is TRBJ2-3; D not certain. The CDR3 is 15 amino acids. Trimming removed 2 bases at V and 0 bases at J, with 10 bases between. The germline V gene has CDR1 SGHDT and CDR2 YYEEEE. This CDR3 reads CASSFQQTSTDTQYF. The CDR3 coding sequence is TGTGCCAGCAGCTTTCAGCAGACTAGCACAGATACGCAGTATTTT.

The gene calls are TRBV5-6 and TRBJ2-7; 12 positions agree with TRBD1. The germline CDR1 and CDR2 sequences are SGHDT and YYEEEE. The trim removed 0 bases at V and 5 bases at J, leaving 3 bases unmatched. CDR3 length: 15 residues. The CDR3 reads CASSLVGQGAHEQYF. CDR3 bases: TGTGCCAGCAGCTTGGTGGGACAGGGGGCCCACGAGCAGTACTTC.